This T cell receptor (beta chain) comes out of a study of blood T cell repertoires in COVID-19. About the study: Sites across the United States, Italy and Spain contributed samples from acute and convalescent COVID-19.

Authors' processing steps: Amplifying reference gene primers gave estimates of nucleated cell counts. Profiling relied on immunoSEQ multiplex PCR, and the TCRdb table lists in-frame clones only, not all of them. V, J and clone size derive from that table, while D and trimming were established from the DNA sequence. Of roughly 150,000 clones detected, around nine tenths appear once; the ten largest clones hold 5%. CDR1 SNHLY and CDR2 FYNNEI come from the germline V gene. V shed 4 bases, J shed 1 base, and the junction held 5 bases outside the gene matches. The CDR3 spans 15 residues. The chain links TRBV2 to TRBJ2-5, with TRBD2 matching over 8 bases. Sequenced sample: peripheral blood. This receptor was obtained from a human donor in a cohort sampled during active COVID-19. Here the CDR3 reads CASSAGTRFQETQYF. For the CDR3, the DNA is TGTGCCAGCAGTGCCGGGACTAGATTCCAAGAGACCCAGTACTTC.